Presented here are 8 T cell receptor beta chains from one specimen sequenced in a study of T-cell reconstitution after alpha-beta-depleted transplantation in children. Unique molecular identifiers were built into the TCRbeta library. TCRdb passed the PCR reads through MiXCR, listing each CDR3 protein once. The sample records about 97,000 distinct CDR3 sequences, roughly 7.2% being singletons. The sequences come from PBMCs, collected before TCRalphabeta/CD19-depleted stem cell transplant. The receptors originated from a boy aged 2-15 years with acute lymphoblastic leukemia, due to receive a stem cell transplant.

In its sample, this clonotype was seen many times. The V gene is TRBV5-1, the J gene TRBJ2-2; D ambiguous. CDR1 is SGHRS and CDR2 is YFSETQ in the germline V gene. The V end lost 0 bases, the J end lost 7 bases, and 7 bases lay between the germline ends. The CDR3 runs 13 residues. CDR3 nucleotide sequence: TGCGCCAGCAGCTTGGGACAAAACGGGGAGCTGTTTTTT. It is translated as CASSLGQNGELFF.

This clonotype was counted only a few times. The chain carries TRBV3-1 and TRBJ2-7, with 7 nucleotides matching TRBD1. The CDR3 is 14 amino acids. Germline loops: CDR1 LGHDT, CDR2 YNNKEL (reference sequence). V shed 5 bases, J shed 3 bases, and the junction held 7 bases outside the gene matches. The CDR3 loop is CASSRQGTGYEQYF. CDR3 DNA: TGTGCCAGCAGCAGACAGGGTACGGGCTACGAGCAGTACTTC.

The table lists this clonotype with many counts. The CDR3 DNA reads as TGCGCCAGCAGCCCCACGAGGGCTAGCGGGGGACCCTTGGGAGGTGAGCAGTTCTTC. Its protein product is CASSPTRASGGPLGGEQFF. This chain connects TRBV5-1 to TRBJ2-1; TRBD2 aligns across 10 bases. Trimming at V came to 4 bases and at J to 9 bases, leaving 22 bases not matched to a gene. The CDR3 is 19 amino acids. CDR1 is SGHRS and CDR2 is YFSETQ in the germline V gene.

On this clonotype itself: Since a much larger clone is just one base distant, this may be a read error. The CDR3 sequence is CASSESGGAYNEEFF. The CDR3 DNA reads TGTGCCAGCAGTGAATCGGGGGGGGCATACAATGAGGAGTTCTTC. The gene calls are TRBV6-1 and TRBJ2-1; the match to TRBD2 covers 8 bases. From germline, CDR1 is MNHNS and CDR2 SASEGT. The CDR3 sequence is 15 residues long.

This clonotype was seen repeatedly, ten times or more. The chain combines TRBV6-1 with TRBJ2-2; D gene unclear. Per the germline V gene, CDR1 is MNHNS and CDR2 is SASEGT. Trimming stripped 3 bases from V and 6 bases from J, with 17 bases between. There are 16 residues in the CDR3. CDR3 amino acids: CASSDRYRVGSGELFF. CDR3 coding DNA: TGTGCCAGCAGTGATCGGTATAGGGTAGGATCCGGGGAGCTGTTTTTT.

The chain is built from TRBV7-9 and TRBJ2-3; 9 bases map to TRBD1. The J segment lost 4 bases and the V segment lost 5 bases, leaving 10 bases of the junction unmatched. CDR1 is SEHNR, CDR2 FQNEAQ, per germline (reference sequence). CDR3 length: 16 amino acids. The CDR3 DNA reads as TGTGCCAGCAGCCAAATCACGGGACAGGGATCAGATACGCAGTATTTT. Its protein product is CASSQITGQGSDTQYF.

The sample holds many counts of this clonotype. CDR3: CAISEDRGLTEAFF. The CDR3 nucleotides read TGTGCCATCAGTGAAGACAGGGGGCTCACTGAAGCTTTCTTT. The chain uses TRBV10-3 and TRBJ1-1; TRBD1 aligns across 10 bases. In germline, CDR1 is ENHRY, CDR2 SYGVKD. V shed 3 bases and J 4 bases; nucleotides not matched to a gene: 2. CDR3 length equals 14 residues.

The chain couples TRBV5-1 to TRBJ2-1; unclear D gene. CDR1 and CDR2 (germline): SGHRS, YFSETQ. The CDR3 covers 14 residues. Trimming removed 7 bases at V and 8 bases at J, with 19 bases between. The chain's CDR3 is CASCRRPPIDEQFF. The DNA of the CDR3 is TGCGCCAGCTGTCGGCGGCCTCCAATCGATGAGCAGTTCTTC.